The 18 T cell receptor beta chains below come from one sample, sequenced in a study of blood T cells in healthy people across ages. A sample-barcoded 5' primer and a J-beta primer mix were used in a second PCR of about 7 to 11 cycles. TCRdb re-called the 5' RACE reads with MiXCR, one entry per CDR3 protein. Found here are more than 900,000 distinct CDR3 sequences, roughly 24% of them singletons; the top ten hold about 0.8%. These data were likewise used in another study, on T cells of mothers and their children.

Sequenced material: blood. The receptors were sampled from a girl aged 2 to 9 in good health.

This clonotype was recorded a few times. The rearrangement uses TRBV25-1 and TRBJ1-1, with no clear D. CDR1 and CDR2 (germline): MGHDK, SYGVNS. The V end was cut by 3 bases, the J end by 3 bases, with 8 bases between. The CDR3 has 13 residues. The CDR3 bases are TGTGCCAGCAGTGATTGGGGATACACTGAAGCTTTCTTT. This encodes CASSDWGYTEAFF.

The chain combines TRBV18 with TRBJ1-1; 10 nucleotides agree with TRBD1. J gave up 0 bases and V 0 bases, and 7 bases lay outside the gene matches. This CDR3 is 18 amino acids long. Per germline, CDR1 KGHSH and CDR2 LQKENI. CDR3 region: CASSPPRQGAGMNTEAFF. In nucleotides, the CDR3 is TGTGCCAGCTCACCACCGCGACAGGGGGCTGGGATGAACACTGAAGCTTTCTTT.

The gene calls are TRBV15 and TRBJ2-5; 7 bases align to TRBD1. The ends lost 0 bases at V and 3 bases at J; junction bases unmatched: 4. Germline V lookup: CDR1 LNHNV, CDR2 YYDKDF (reference sequence). This CDR3 contains 15 residues. The CDR3 DNA follows: TGTGCCACCAGCAGAGACTACGGGACAGAAGAGACCCAGTACTTC. Translation gives CATSRDYGTEETQYF. Full variable domain (missing parts from reference TRBV15 and TRBJ2-5): DAMVIQNPRYQVTQFGKPVTLSCSQTLNHNVMYWYQQKSSQAPKLLFHYYDKDFNNEADTPDNFQSRRPNTSFCFLDIRSPGLGDTAMYLCATSRDYGTEETQYFGPGTRLLVL.

The genes are TRBV2 and TRBJ1-1; D unresolved. V was pared by 3 bases and J by 4 bases, with 6 bases between. This CDR3 is built from 12 residues. Germline V lookup: CDR1 SNHLY, CDR2 FYNNEI. CDR3 amino acids: CASSDPSTEAFF. Written as DNA, the CDR3 is TGTGCCAGCAGTGATCCGAGCACTGAAGCTTTCTTT.

The V and J genes are TRBV10-2 and TRBJ2-7; D is perhaps TRBD1 (6 bases). CDR3 length: 14 amino acids. The V end lost 10 bases, the J end lost 3 bases, and 19 bases lay between the germline ends. Germline V lookup: CDR1 WSHSY, CDR2 SAAADI. The CDR3 bases are TGCGCCACCCGGGACACCAAGTCCGGCTACGAGCAGTACTTC. Protein: CATRDTKSGYEQYF.

This clonotype came up many times. The CDR3 loop reads CASSGLAQTPYNEQFF. The DNA of the CDR3 is TGTGCCAGCAGTGGACTAGCCCAGACTCCTTACAATGAGCAGTTCTTC. V usage is TRBV12-3 or TRBV12-4 and J usage is TRBJ2-1; 8 bases agree with TRBD2. The CDR3 extends over 16 amino acids. J lost 4 bases, V lost 5 bases, and 10 bases had no gene match.

The table lists this clonotype with a few counts. The V gene is TRBV28, the J gene TRBJ1-4; 7 bases align to TRBD1. Germline CDR1 reads MDHEN; CDR2 reads SYDVKM. This CDR3 has 18 residues. After removal of 2 bases from V and 5 bases from J, the junction contained 14 bases not matched to a gene. The CDR3 sequence is CASSLSGMAGTENEKLFF. Here the CDR3 DNA reads TGTGCCAGCAGTTTAAGTGGGATGGCGGGGACAGAGAATGAAAAACTGTTTTTT.

The chain couples TRBV7-6 to TRBJ2-5; D is unclear. The closer fit of TRBJ2-7 to the DNA end suggests the J call may be wrong. The CDR3 is 14 amino acids. CDR1 SGHVS and CDR2 FNYEAQ come from the germline V gene. This CDR3 reads CASSSRQHPYEQYF. The CDR3 nucleotides read TGTGCCAGCAGCTCACGACAACACCCCTACGAGCAGTACTTC.

This clonotype occurred a few times. J is TRBJ2-3 and V is TRBV14; the match to TRBD2 covers 8 bases. After removal of 1 base from V and 2 bases from J, the junction contained 8 bases not matched to a gene. The CDR3 consists of 17 residues. Germline CDR1 and CDR2: SGHDN and FVKESK. CDR3: CASSQARGSGITDTQYF. As DNA, the CDR3 is TGTGCCAGCAGCCAAGCCCGAGGTAGCGGGATCACAGATACGCAGTATTTT.

V usage is TRBV5-6 and J usage is TRBJ2-3, with TRBD1 as a possible D gene (6 bases). Trimming took 0 bases from V and 1 from J, leaving 12 bases between them. Germline V gene data show CDR1 as SGHDT and CDR2 as YYEEEE. The CDR3 runs to 16 residues. The CDR3 bases are TGTGCCAGCAGCTTGGCCGGACAGCGGCGCACAGATACGCAGTATTTT. This translates into CASSLAGQRRTDTQYF.

As to this clonotype: The junction departs from the called germline gene at one end, perhaps through a read error. J is TRBJ2-3 and V is TRBV7-9, with D possibly TRBD2 on 5 matching bases. The CDR3 has 13 amino acids. The germline V gene encodes CDR1 SEHNR and CDR2 FQNEAQ (reference sequence). The CDR3 is CVSKAELTDTQYF. The CDR3 nucleotides read TGTGTCAGCAAAGCGGAACTCACAGATACGCAGTATTTT.

This clonotype occurred many times. This chain uses TRBV7-2 with TRBJ2-5; D unresolved. Deletions cut 4 bases from V and 3 bases from J, with 6 bases between. CDR3 length: 12 amino acids. Germline V lookup: CDR1 SGHTA, CDR2 FQGNSA. This chain's CDR3 is CASSSFKETQYF. The CDR3, as DNA: TGTGCCAGCAGCTCGTTTAAAGAGACCCAGTACTTC.

There are a few counts of this clonotype. This chain connects TRBV20-1 to TRBJ1-4; TRBD1 aligns across 8 bases. The CDR3 contains 13 residues. Germline V gene lookup returns CDR1 DFQATT and CDR2 SNEGSKA (reference sequence). J lost 8 bases, V lost 6 bases, and 8 bases had no gene match. CDR3 coding DNA: TGCAGTGCAGCCGACAGGGGAGAGGAAAAACTGTTTTTT. It translates to CSAADRGEEKLFF.

The chain recombines TRBV6-5 with TRBJ2-2; D is unclear. The CDR3 covers 16 residues. Germline V gene data show CDR1 as MNHEY and CDR2 as SVGAGI. The ends were cut back, 2 bases at V and 3 bases at J, with 13 bases in the middle. CDR3 in amino acids: CASSYPITTDTGELFF. As DNA, the CDR3 is TGTGCCAGCAGTTACCCAATTACAACCGACACCGGGGAGCTGTTTTTT.

This clonotype was seen only a few times. The chain is built from TRBV10-3 and TRBJ1-3; D gene ambiguous. CDR3 length: 13 amino acids. V was cut by 10 bases and J by 0 bases, with 10 bases left in between. Germline CDR1 reads ENHRY; CDR2 reads SYGVKD. The CDR3 is CATHDYSGNTIYF. CDR3 nucleotide sequence: TGTGCCACACATGATTACTCTGGAAACACCATATATTTT.

In this sample, this clonotype turned up a few times. Relative to the germline gene, one junction end is altered; a read error may explain this. The chain carries TRBV3-1 and TRBJ1-1; D unclear. The germline CDR1 and CDR2 sequences are LGHDT and YNNKEL (reference sequence). This CDR3 comprises 13 residues. The CDR3 spells CAGSQTPGTEAFF. In nucleotides, the CDR3 is TGTGCCGGCAGCCAAACACCGGGCACTGAAGCTTTCTTT.

J is TRBJ1-1 and V is TRBV28; tentatively, D is TRBD1 (5 bases). The CDR3 is 17 residues long. In germline, CDR1 is MDHEN, CDR2 SYDVKM. V lost 4 bases, J lost 4 bases, and 22 bases lay in between. The CDR3 spells CASSSGGEEARGTEAFF. The CDR3 nucleotides read TGTGCCAGCAGTTCGGGGGGAGAGGAAGCCCGGGGCACTGAAGCTTTCTTT.

The rearrangement joins TRBV5-6 to TRBJ2-5, with 10 bases matching TRBD2. V lost 2 bases and J lost 4; bases outside the gene matches: 5. From germline, CDR1 is SGHDT and CDR2 YYEEEE. The CDR3 is 15 residues long. For the CDR3, the DNA is TGTGCCAGCAGCTTAAATAGCGGGGGGAGAGAGACCCAGTACTTC. Protein product: CASSLNSGGRETQYF.